This T cell receptor beta chain appears in the sequencing data of a study of T cell responses to AZD1222 COVID-19 vaccine (dated by TCRdb to the early 2020s). For the study in its entirety: AZD1222 recipients given second doses at about 4 weeks or at about 12 weeks were pooled, since spike-specific TCR depth and breadth were not found to differ between the two schedules. A total of 240 or so trial participants underwent TCR sequencing, of whom about 210 had received two doses of AZD1222 and approximately 25 had received two doses of the MenACWY control vaccine. Trial participants were enrolled by age into subgroups of 18-55, 56-69 and 70-plus years, and around 150, 28 and 57 TCR-sequenced participants, respectively, were included in these subgroups. Overall study results and their limits: No day 14 peak-response samples were available, so repertoires were characterized only after the peak T cell response. Nearly half of unique spike-specific TCRs reportedly recognized epitopes outside regions mutated in the B.1.351 and B.1.1.7 variants. Participants were mostly white British, with more females than males. The authors suggested clonal diversity may have been underestimated. CD4 TCRs associated with the vaccine covered the entire spike protein, and the dominant responses were in regions 160-218 and 743-854. The 56-69-year group was small, and its depth increase did not reach significance, likely because of low power. Spike-specific TCR breadth and depth rose significantly after two AZD1222 doses compared with day 0 and with MenACWY recipients. Conclusions about previously exposed vaccinees are limited because only five to seven AZD1222 recipients were SARS-CoV-2 seropositive at baseline.

The CDR3 goes from the cysteine to the phenylalanine over 16 residues. The read is trimmed to its CDR3 DNA, 48 bases read in frame from base 1. As encoded in the germline V gene, CDR1 is SGHTA while CDR2 is FQGNSA. At the junction V is shortened by 1 base and J by 4 bases, with 16 bases in between. Explained via the paper, the time point label denotes: baseline before first vaccination. The vaccinee samples were drawn from two UK trials, COV001 and COV002, one of which was a single-blind randomized controlled phase 2/3 trial testing AZD1222 (ChAdOx1 nCoV-19) in healthy adults. For TCRbeta chain sequencing, PBMC samples from trial participants were taken at day 0 and at day 28 after the second dose. The CDR3 regions of human TCRbeta chains were subjected to immunosequencing. In the source study's methods: TCRs in the repertoires were compared against a reference library of SARS-CoV-2-specific TCRs that had been generated with the MIRA antigen-specificity platform. Breadth was defined as the fraction of unique TCRs that were SARS-CoV-2-associated, and depth was defined as the fraction of total T cells that were SARS-CoV-2-associated. Using the MIRA data, each spike-specific TCR was mapped to the spike region that the TCR reacts to and placed in a CD4 or CD8 class. Log10-transformed breadth and depth values were compared by one-way ANOVA with Sidak's multiple comparisons tests. TCRdb provides this immuneACCESS table in a form limited to in-frame rearrangements. Some clones are lacking; in checked studies, under half of them reflect an unresolved V gene, and why the rest are absent is not known. Clone size and V and J calls were adopted from that table, with D and trimming inferred from the DNA. The sample table records some 100,000 clones; 87% of these occur just once. The ten most abundant clones make up around 15% of the sample.

A note on this clone: Its antigen is currently not known. Base quality data are lacking; no much larger clone is found one base away.

The source is an adult in good health. Recombination linked TRBV7-2 to TRBJ2-5, with no confident D gene call. Specimen: peripheral blood, collected on day 0 of AZD1222 vaccination. The bases read TGTGCCAGCAGCTTAGTCGGCGCTGGACCTGTAGAGACCCAGTACTTC. Translation gives CASSLVGAGPVETQYF.